This T cell receptor (beta chain) comes out of a study of blood T cell repertoires in COVID-19. Study-wide background: All recovered Cohort 3 donors got two negative PCRs, got clearance, or saw symptom resolution.

Germline CDR1 SNHLY, CDR2 FYNNEI. V shed 8 bases and J 8 bases; nucleotides not matched to a gene: 15. The CDR3 runs 15 residues. The participants were between roughly 18 and 89 years old and came from roughly 24 US areas. Cohort assignment relied on participant-reported clinical history. Original processing methods: Estimates of nucleated cell counts were drawn from the amplification of reference gene primers. Assay: immunoSEQ multiplex PCR; the TCRdb copy retains only in-frame clones and omits some. The V and J calls and clone size were taken over from that table, and D and trimming were inferred from the DNA. The data contain 150,000 to 200,000 clones, about 88% of them singletons.

Sequenced: PBMCs or T cells enriched from blood (not recorded which). The chain is built from TRBV2 and TRBJ2-1, with TRBD2 matching 7 bases. The clonotype originates from a woman between 35 and 50 years old in a cohort exposed to, infected with or recovered from COVID-19 (not recorded which). CDR3 loop: CASLVTSGARHEQFF. The CDR3 DNA reads as TGTGCCAGCCTCGTAACAAGCGGGGCTAGGCATGAGCAGTTCTTC.